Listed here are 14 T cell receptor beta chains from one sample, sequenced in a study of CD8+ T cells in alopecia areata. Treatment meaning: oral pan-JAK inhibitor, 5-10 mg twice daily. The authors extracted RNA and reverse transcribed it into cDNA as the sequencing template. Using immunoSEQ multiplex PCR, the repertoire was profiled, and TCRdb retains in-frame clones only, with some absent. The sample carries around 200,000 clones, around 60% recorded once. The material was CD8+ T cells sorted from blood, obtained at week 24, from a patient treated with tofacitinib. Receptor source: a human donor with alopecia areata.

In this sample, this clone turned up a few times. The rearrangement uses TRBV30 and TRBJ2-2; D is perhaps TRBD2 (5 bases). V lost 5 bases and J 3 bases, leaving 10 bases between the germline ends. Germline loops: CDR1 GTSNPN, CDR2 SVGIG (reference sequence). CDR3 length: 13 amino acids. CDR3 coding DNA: TGTGCCTGGGAGAGGCGGGACACCGGGGAGCTGTTTTTT. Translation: CAWERRDTGELFF.

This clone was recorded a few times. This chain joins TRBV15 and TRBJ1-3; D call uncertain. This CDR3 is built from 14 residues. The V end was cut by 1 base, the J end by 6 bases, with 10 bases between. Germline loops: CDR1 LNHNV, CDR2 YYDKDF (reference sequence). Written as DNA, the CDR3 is TGTGCCACCAGCAGAGCGACTTCTCAAAACACCATATATTTT. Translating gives CATSRATSQNTIYF.

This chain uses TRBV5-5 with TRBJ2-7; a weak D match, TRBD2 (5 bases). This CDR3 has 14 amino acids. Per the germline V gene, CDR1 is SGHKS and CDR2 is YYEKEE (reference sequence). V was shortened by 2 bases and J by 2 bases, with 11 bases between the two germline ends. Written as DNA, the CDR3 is TGTGCCAGCAGCTTCTTTCCGGGGACCTACGAGCAGTACTTC. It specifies CASSFFPGTYEQYF.

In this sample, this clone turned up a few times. CDR3 loop: CASSLGLAGGSSTDTQYF. CDR3 in DNA: TGTGCCAGCAGCTTAGGACTAGCGGGGGGCTCTAGCACAGATACGCAGTATTTT. The gene calls are TRBV7-2 and TRBJ2-3; 13 positions agree with TRBD2. The V and J ends lost 1 base and 0 bases, in that order; junction bases with no gene match: 4. CDR1 is SGHTA, CDR2 FQGNSA, per germline. The CDR3 spans 18 residues.

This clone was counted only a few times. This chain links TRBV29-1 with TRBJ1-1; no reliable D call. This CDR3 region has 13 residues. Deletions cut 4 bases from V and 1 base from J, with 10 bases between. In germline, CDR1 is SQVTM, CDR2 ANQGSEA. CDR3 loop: CSVVRGPNTEAFF. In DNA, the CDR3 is TGCAGCGTTGTGCGGGGTCCGAACACTGAAGCTTTCTTT.

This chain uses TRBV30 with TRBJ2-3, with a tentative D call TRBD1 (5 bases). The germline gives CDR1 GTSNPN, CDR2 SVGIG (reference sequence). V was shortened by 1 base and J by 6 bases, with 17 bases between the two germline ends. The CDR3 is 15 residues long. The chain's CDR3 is CAWSGVPSSGDTQYF. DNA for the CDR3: TGTGCCTGGAGTGGGGTCCCTTCTTCAGGGGATACGCAGTATTTT.

CDR3 residues: CAWRSTRSSYNEQFF. The CDR3 DNA reads as TGTGCCTGGAGGTCTACGAGGAGCTCCTACAATGAGCAGTTCTTC. The chain carries TRBV30 and TRBJ2-1, with D uncertain. The CDR3 sequence is 15 residues long. Trimming removed 3 bases at V and 0 bases at J, with 12 bases between. CDR1 and CDR2 from the germline V gene are GTSNPN and SVGIG (reference sequence).

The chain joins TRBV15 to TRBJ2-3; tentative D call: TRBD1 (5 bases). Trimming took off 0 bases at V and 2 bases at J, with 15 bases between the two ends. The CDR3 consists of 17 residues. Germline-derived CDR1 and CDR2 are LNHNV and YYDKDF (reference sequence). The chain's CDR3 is CATSRDGAQWDTDTQYF. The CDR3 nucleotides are TGTGCCACCAGCAGAGATGGGGCACAGTGGGACACAGATACGCAGTATTTT.

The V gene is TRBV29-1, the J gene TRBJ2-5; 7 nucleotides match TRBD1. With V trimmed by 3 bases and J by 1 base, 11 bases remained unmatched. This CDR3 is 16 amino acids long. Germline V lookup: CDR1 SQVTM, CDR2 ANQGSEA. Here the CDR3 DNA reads TGCAGCGTTGACCGGGACAGTGGGGCCATCCAAGAGACCCAGTACTTC. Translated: CSVDRDSGAIQETQYF.

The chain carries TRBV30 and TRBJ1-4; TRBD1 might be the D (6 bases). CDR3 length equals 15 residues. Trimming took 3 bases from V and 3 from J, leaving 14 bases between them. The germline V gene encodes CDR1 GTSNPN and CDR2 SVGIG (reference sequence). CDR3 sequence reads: CAWRGGVSSNEKLFF. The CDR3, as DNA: TGTGCCTGGAGAGGGGGGGTTTCTTCTAATGAAAAACTGTTTTTT.

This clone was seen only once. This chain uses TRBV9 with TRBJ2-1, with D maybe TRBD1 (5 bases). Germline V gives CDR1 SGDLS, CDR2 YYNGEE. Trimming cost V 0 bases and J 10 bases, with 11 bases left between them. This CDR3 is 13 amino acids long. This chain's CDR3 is CASSVAKGAEQFF. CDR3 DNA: TGTGCCAGCAGCGTAGCTAAAGGGGCCGAGCAGTTCTTC.

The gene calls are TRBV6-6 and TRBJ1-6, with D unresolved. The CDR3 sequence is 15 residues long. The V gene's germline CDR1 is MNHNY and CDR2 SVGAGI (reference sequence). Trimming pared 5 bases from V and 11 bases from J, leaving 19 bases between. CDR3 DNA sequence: TGTGCCAGCAGTCCTTGGGTGTCGCACAAACCACCCCTCCACTTT. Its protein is CASSPWVSHKPPLHF.

The CDR3 DNA follows: TGTGCCAGCAGCCCCCGCTTTAGGGGTACAGATACGCAGTATTTT. This translates into CASSPRFRGTDTQYF. J is TRBJ2-3 and V is TRBV13; weak D call: TRBD1 (5 bases). Trimming took off 5 bases at V and 3 bases at J, with 15 bases between the two ends. The CDR3 runs to 15 residues. Looked up from germline, CDR1 is PRHDT and CDR2 is FYEKMQ (reference sequence).

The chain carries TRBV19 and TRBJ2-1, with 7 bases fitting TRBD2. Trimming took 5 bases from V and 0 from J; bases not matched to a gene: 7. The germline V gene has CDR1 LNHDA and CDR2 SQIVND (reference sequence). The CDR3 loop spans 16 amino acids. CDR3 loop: CASSLLAASSYNEQFF. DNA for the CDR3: TGTGCCAGTAGTCTTCTAGCGGCTAGCTCCTACAATGAGCAGTTCTTC.